This entry features one TCR beta chain sequence. Its antigen is not identified. Produced via immunoSEQ multiplex PCR; TCRdb's table is partial and in-frame only. The top ten clones hold approximately 2.3% of a sample with about 82,000 clones, roughly 85% of them seen once. The sample originates from a study of OX40 agonist ivuxolimab in advanced cancers. Study background: Patients were about 83% male with ages roughly 23 to 79, mean 60.

Study-level findings and limits: Low normalized T-cell clonal expansion also characterized some of the nonresponders. There were, on average, more expanded clones in CD8+ T cells than in CD4+.

Specimen: CD4+ or CD8+ T cells sorted from blood, collected in a trial of the OX40 agonist ivuxolimab. The clonotype was recovered from an adult with an advanced solid tumor such as melanoma, head and neck, liver or kidney cancer.

CDR3 amino acids: CASTDRGGFEQYF. The CDR3 DNA reads as TGTGCCAGTACGGATCGGGGGGGGTTTGAGCAGTACTTC. The chain carries TRBV19 and TRBJ2-7; 8 bases align to TRBD2. V was clipped by 7 bases and J by 7 bases; unmatched bases: 9. The CDR3 consists of 13 residues. Looked up from germline, CDR1 is LNHDA and CDR2 is SQIVND (reference sequence).